These 16 T cell receptor beta chains were all obtained from the same sample, sequenced in a study of shared clonotypes between healthy human individuals. CD8 cells classed as naive were CD45RO-negative and positively selected for CCR7, excluding terminally differentiated effector memory CD45RA+ cells. Data came from immunoSEQ multiplex PCR; TCRdb stores just in-frame clones and leaves some out. The profile shows some 1,900,000 clones, roughly 95% of them singletons. Sample: naive CD8+ T cells sorted from blood. These receptor sequences come from a man between 18 and 35 years old in good health.

With regard to this clone: The same CDR3 can be traced to other DNA sequences in this sample. The chain has TRBV9 and TRBJ1-1, with TRBD1 as a possible D gene (5 bases). The germline V gene encodes CDR1 SGDLS and CDR2 YYNGEE. The CDR3 is 14 amino acids. V lost 4 bases, J lost 2 bases, and 12 bases lay in between. Written as DNA, the CDR3 is TGTGCCAGCAGCCCCGGGACGGAAAACACTGAAGCTTTCTTT. Its protein product is CASSPGTENTEAFF.

The chain has TRBV28 and TRBJ2-2; 7 nucleotides align to TRBD1. Germline V gives CDR1 MDHEN, CDR2 SYDVKM. CDR3 length: 14 amino acids. Unmatched junction bases numbered 8, after V lost 4 bases and J lost 9 bases. As DNA, the CDR3 is TGTGCCAGCAGTTCGAGACAGGGAAGGCGGGAGCTGTTTTTT. Translation gives CASSSRQGRRELFF.

J is TRBJ2-7 and V is TRBV5-6; 10 bases agree with TRBD1. The CDR3 loop spans 15 amino acids. Germline CDR1 SGHDT, CDR2 YYEEEE. Unmatched junction bases numbered 4, after V lost 0 bases and J lost 4 bases. The CDR3 sequence is CASSLAGQGSYEQYF. Here the CDR3 DNA reads TGTGCCAGCAGCTTGGCGGGACAGGGGAGTTACGAGCAGTACTTC.

The V gene is TRBV6-5, the J gene TRBJ2-3, with unresolved D. Germline assignment: CDR1 MNHEY and CDR2 SVGAGI. CDR3 length equals 14 residues. Trimming shortened V by 6 bases and J by 6 bases, and 16 bases separated the two germline ends. For the CDR3, the DNA is TGTGCCAGCAGCCTACTCGGGTCTGCCGATACGCAGTATTTT. It translates to CASSLLGSADTQYF.

The V call is TRBV6-6, the J call TRBJ1-1; D is uncertain. Germline V gene data show CDR1 as MNHNY and CDR2 as SVGAGI (reference sequence). Trimming left V 2 bases short and J 4 bases short, with 8 bases between. CDR3 size: 13 residues. The CDR3 DNA reads TGTGCCAGCAGTTACGAGGGAACCACTGAAGCTTTCTTT. Protein product: CASSYEGTTEAFF.

The rearrangement joins TRBV6-6 to TRBJ2-7; D perhaps matches TRBD1 (6 bases). Germline V gene sequence: CDR1 MNHNY, CDR2 SVGAGI (reference sequence). The CDR3 totals 15 residues. Trimming removed 6 bases at V and 0 bases at J, with 15 bases between. In DNA, the CDR3 is TGTGCCAGCAGGGGAACGGTGGACAGCTCCTACGAGCAGTACTTC. This sequence encodes CASRGTVDSSYEQYF.

The chain is built from TRBV27 and TRBJ2-3; 10 bases agree with TRBD2. Looked up from germline, CDR1 is MNHEY and CDR2 is SMNVEV (reference sequence). This CDR3 region has 15 residues. J gave up 5 bases and V 6 bases, and 8 bases lay outside the gene matches. CDR3 in amino acids: CASSRLGLAKDTQYF. CDR3 bases: TGTGCCAGCAGCCGGCTGGGACTAGCGAAAGATACGCAGTATTTT.

The chain uses TRBV4-3 and TRBJ2-2; 12 bases are a match to TRBD2. Germline CDR1 is LGHNA and CDR2 is YSLEER. Trimming at V came to 4 bases and at J to 7 bases, leaving 13 bases not matched to a gene. This CDR3 contains 18 residues. This CDR3 is CASSRIMTSGRSGGELFF. DNA for the CDR3: TGCGCCAGCAGCCGCATAATGACTAGCGGGAGATCGGGCGGGGAGCTGTTTTTT.

As concerns this clone: Other DNA sequences in this sample translate to the same CDR3. The chain carries TRBV27 and TRBJ2-7, with 7 bases aligning to TRBD2. CDR3 length equals 13 residues. Germline V gives CDR1 MNHEY, CDR2 SMNVEV (reference sequence). V dropped 4 bases and J dropped 4; count of bases not matched to a gene: 4. For the CDR3, the DNA is TGTGCCAGCAGTTCCGCGGGAGCATACGAGCAGTACTTC. Translating it yields CASSSAGAYEQYF.

The chain carries TRBV6-5 and TRBJ1-2, with 11 bases that match TRBD1. Germline values: CDR1 MNHEY, CDR2 SVGAGI. The CDR3 is 15 amino acids. The J segment lost 2 bases and the V segment lost 5 bases, leaving 4 bases of the junction unmatched. The chain's CDR3 is CASSPGQGANYGYTF. Written as DNA, the CDR3 is TGTGCCAGCAGTCCAGGACAGGGGGCGAACTATGGCTACACCTTC.

V usage is TRBV27 and J usage is TRBJ1-2, with TRBD1 matching over 8 bases. Germline V gene lookup returns CDR1 MNHEY and CDR2 SMNVEV (reference sequence). Germline trimming cut 2 bases from V and 6 bases from J; bases unmatched to any gene: 5. The CDR3 consists of 14 residues. CDR3 nucleotide sequence: TGTGCCAGCAGTTTACAGGGGGCTGTGGATGGCTACACCTTC. It yields the protein CASSLQGAVDGYTF.

The chain is built from TRBV14 and TRBJ2-7, with a weak D call TRBD2 (6 bases). The CDR3 is 17 residues long. V was clipped by 1 base and J by 4 bases, with 20 bases between them. Germline V gene data show CDR1 as SGHDN and CDR2 as FVKESK. CDR3 sequence reads: CASSQAPSDYEGYEQYF. The CDR3 DNA reads TGTGCCAGCAGCCAAGCCCCGTCGGACTACGAAGGATACGAGCAGTACTTC.

For this clone: Other DNA sequences in this specimen translate into the identical CDR3. V usage is TRBV6-1 and J usage is TRBJ2-7, with 10 nucleotides matching TRBD1. The length of the CDR3 is 14 residues. Trimming took 3 bases from V and 3 from J; bases not matched to a gene: 2. Germline-derived CDR1 and CDR2 are MNHNS and SASEGT. The chain's CDR3 is CASSEGQGIYEQYF. CDR3 nucleotides: TGTGCCAGCAGTGAGGGACAGGGGATCTACGAGCAGTACTTC.

The CDR3 sequence is CASSLTRAGYEQYF. CDR3 in DNA: TGTGCCAGCAGCTTAACTAGGGCGGGCTACGAGCAGTACTTC. This chain connects TRBV7-9 to TRBJ2-7; weak D call: TRBD2 (5 bases). Germline V lookup: CDR1 SEHNR, CDR2 FQNEAQ (reference sequence). The germline V and J ends were trimmed by 2 bases and 3 bases, with 11 bases remaining between them. CDR3 length: 14 amino acids.

This chain connects TRBV5-4 to TRBJ1-1; D unclear. The CDR3 covers 13 residues. The germline V gene has CDR1 SGHNT and CDR2 YYREEE (reference sequence). Trimming shortened V by 3 bases and J by 0 bases, and 6 bases separated the two germline ends. The CDR3 loop is CASSWPMNTEAFF. In DNA form, the CDR3 reads TGTGCCAGCAGCTGGCCTATGAACACTGAAGCTTTCTTT.

The chain recombines TRBV29-1 with TRBJ1-2, with a weak D call TRBD1 (5 bases). The CDR3 totals 12 residues. Germline-derived CDR1 and CDR2 are SQVTM and ANQGSEA. V was shortened by 6 bases and J by 1 base, with 9 bases between the two germline ends. The CDR3: CSVGDGNYGYTF. The CDR3 bases are TGCAGCGTGGGGGACGGTAACTATGGCTACACCTTC.